This TCR beta chain was sequenced during a study of identifying expanded T cells in peripheral blood. Produced via immunoSEQ multiplex PCR; TCRdb's table is partial and in-frame only. The repertoire holds about 91,000 clones, with approximately 89% as singletons. This CDR3 region has 15 residues. Germline V lookup: CDR1 MNHEY, CDR2 SVGAGI. This rearrangement joins TRBV6-5 to TRBJ2-5, with D unresolved. The end of the DNA is better explained by TRBJ2-7, so the J call may be wrong. The source of this sequence is a person aged 18-70 years in good health. What was sequenced was blood. The CDR3 here is CASSPTILSSYEQYF. The CDR3 bases are TGTGCCAGCAGTCCGACCATACTATCCTCCTACGAGCAGTACTTC.